The rows below give T cell receptor beta chains drawn from one sample of a study of CD8+ T cells in alopecia areata. Profiled with immunoSEQ multiplex PCR; TCRdb holds only in-frame clones, not every one. The sample holds 150,000 to 200,000 clones, about three fifths seen once. The source was CD4+ T cells sorted from blood, collected around week 49, from a patient treated with tofacitinib. These receptors originate from a human donor with alopecia areata. Each CDR3 is given with its conserved first and last residue. D genes are given only for firm matches. Clone size is not always given. Where it is, it says once, few, many or a class for expanded clones.

clone size	D gene	J gene	V gene	CDR3 DNA	CDR3 protein
NA	NA	TRBJ2-5	TRBV11-2	TGTGCCAGCAGCTTAGGGGGGATAGGCCAAGAGACCCAGTACTTC	CASSLGGIGQETQYF
NA	NA	TRBJ2-3	TRBV18	TGTGCCAGCTCCCAACTCCCAGATACGCAGTATTTT	CASSQLPDTQYF
NA	NA	TRBJ2-3	TRBV5-1	TGCGCCAGCAGCTTGGCACCCGATAGGCTTGCAGATACGCAGTATTTT	CASSLAPDRLADTQYF
NA	NA	TRBJ2-3	TRBV4-3	TGCGCCAGCAGCCAAGGGGGTTACACAGATACGCAGTATTTT	CASSQGGYTDTQYF
few	NA	TRBJ1-1	TRBV29-1	TGCAGCGTTGCCCCTCAAGGGAACACTGAAGCTTTCTTT	CSVAPQGNTEAFF
NA	NA	TRBJ2-7	TRBV29-1	TGCAGCGCGATCGGACAGCACTACGAGCAGTACTTC	CSAIGQHYEQYF
few	NA	TRBJ2-2	TRBV4-3	TGCGCCAGCAGCCAAGTAATTGACAGCACGAACACCGGGGAGCTGTTTTTT	CASSQVIDSTNTGELFF
NA	NA	TRBJ1-2	TRBV29-1	TGCAGCGTGCCGGGACAAAACATCGCTAACTATGGCTACACCTTC	CSVPGQNIANYGYTF
NA	NA	TRBJ1-2	TRBV6-5	TGTGCCAGCAGAGCCGGGACTGGGGGCTACACCTTC	CASRAGTGGYTF
NA	NA	TRBJ1-6	TRBV25-1	TGTGCCAGCAGTGTGGCGAATTCACCCCTCCACTTT	CASSVANSPLHF
NA	NA	TRBJ1-6	TRBV30	TGTGCCTGGCTGTCAGGGGACGGTTCACCCCTCCACTTT	CAWLSGDGSPLHF
NA	NA	TRBJ1-6	TRBV2	TGTGCCAGCAGTCTCAACGGCCGACCACCCCTCCACTTT	CASSLNGRPPLHF
NA	NA	TRBJ1-1	TRBV7-2	TGTGCCAGCAGCCCCCCGGGGACCGAAGCTTTCTTT	CASSPPGTEAFF
few	NA	TRBJ2-5	TRBV10-2	TGCGCCACCAGCCAGGGGAAAGAGACCCAGTACTTC	CATSQGKETQYF
NA	NA	TRBJ2-3	TRBV7-2	TGTGCCAGCAGCTTATTAAACACCCACACAGATACGCAGTATTTT	CASSLLNTHTDTQYF
few	NA	TRBJ2-3	TRBV6-6	TGTGCCAGCAGTTACTCGGGGGGGCCCACAGATACGCAGTATTTT	CASSYSGGPTDTQYF
few	NA	TRBJ2-2	TRBV6-1	TGTGCCAGCAGATCAGTTACCGGGGAGCTGTTTTTT	CASRSVTGELFF
many	TRBD1	TRBJ2-1	TRBV19	TGTGCCAGTAGTTCATACCCGGGACAGGGGCACAGGGGCTCCTACAATGAGCAGTTCTTC	CASSSYPGQGHRGSYNEQFF
NA	NA	TRBJ1-5	TRBV9	TGTGCCAGCAGCGTAGATTCCAGGGATCAGCCCCAGCATTTT	CASSVDSRDQPQHF
NA	NA	TRBJ2-5	TRBV6-5	TGTGCCAGCAGTCGGGCTAAGCAAGAGACCCAGTACTTC	CASSRAKQETQYF
NA	TRBD1	TRBJ1-6	TRBV14	TGTGCCAGCAGCCAAAACCCACCCGGGACAGGGCGGCGGAATTCACCCCTCCACTTT	CASSQNPPGTGRRNSPLHF
NA	NA	TRBJ1-5	TRBV30	TGTGCCTGGTCGACAGATAGCAATCAGCCCCAGCATTTT	CAWSTDSNQPQHF
many	NA	TRBJ1-1	TRBV5-4	TGTGCCAGCACCCCGGAGGGGGGTTGGGGCACTGAAGCTTTCTTT	CASTPEGGWGTEAFF
NA	NA	TRBJ1-2	TRBV19	TGTGCCAGTAGTATGATCCCGCCGGGGGATGGCTACACCTTC	CASSMIPPGDGYTF
few	TRBD1	TRBJ1-1	TRBV23-1	TGCGCCAGCAGTCAACTGGGACAGATAAACAGAATGAACACTGAAGCTTTCTTT	CASSQLGQINRMNTEAFF
NA	NA	TRBJ1-2	TRBV11-2	TGTGCCAGCAGCTTAGGGGAGGGCTATGGCTACACCTTC	CASSLGEGYGYTF
NA	NA	TRBJ1-2	TRBV4-1	TGCGCCAGCAGCCAAGCCAAGGGGAACTATGGCTACACCTTC	CASSQAKGNYGYTF
NA	NA	TRBJ1-1	TRBV2	TGTGCCAGCGGGGGTTGGGGCACTGAAGCTTTCTTT	CASGGWGTEAFF
NA	NA	TRBJ1-1	TRBV30	TGTGCCTGGAGTTTTGCGGGGAACACTGAAGCTTTCTTT	CAWSFAGNTEAFF
few	NA	TRBJ1-1	TRBV7-8	TGTGCCAGCAGCTTAGACAGAGGACCTTTTGGAGCTTTCTTT	CASSLDRGPFGAFF
NA	TRBD1	TRBJ1-1	TRBV19	TGTGCCAGTAGTTTCCTAGGACAGGGGAACACTGAAGCTTTCTTT	CASSFLGQGNTEAFF
NA	NA	TRBJ2-3	TRBV7-2	TGTGCCAGCAGCTTAGATCGGACAGATACGCAGTATTTT	CASSLDRTDTQYF
NA	NA	TRBJ2-1	TRBV7-6	TGTGCCAGCAGCTTAAGGCAAGACAATGAGCAGTTCTTC	CASSLRQDNEQFF
many	NA	TRBJ2-3	TRBV5-1	TGCGCCAGCAGCTTGGCGAGCTACACAGATACGCAGTATTTT	CASSLASYTDTQYF
NA	NA	TRBJ2-7	TRBV30	TGTGCCTGGTGCACACAGGGAAACGAGCAGTACTTC	CAWCTQGNEQYF
NA	NA	TRBJ2-7	TRBV4-3	TGCGCCAGCAGCCAACAAGACGGTTACGAGCAGTACTTC	CASSQQDGYEQYF
NA	NA	TRBJ1-2	TRBV29-1	TGCAGCGTTTCTACGGGTACTCGGAACTATGGCTACACCTTC	CSVSTGTRNYGYTF
NA	NA	TRBJ2-1	TRBV7-9	TGTGCCAGCAGCCCGGTCCCCCTTGGGACCTACAATGAGCAGTTCTTC	CASSPVPLGTYNEQFF
few	NA	TRBJ2-3	TRBV29-1	TGCAGCAGTCAGGTGGGAGATACGCAGTATTTT	CSSQVGDTQYF
NA	NA	TRBJ1-6	TRBV2	TGTGCCAGCAGTGCCCCCGGCGTGATCCTCAATTCACCCCTCCACTTT	CASSAPGVILNSPLHF
NA	NA	TRBJ1-1	TRBV7-3	TGTGCCAGCAGCTTCGGCAATTTGGCGGAAGCTTTCTTT	CASSFGNLAEAFF
few	NA	TRBJ1-1	TRBV12-5	TGTGCTAGTGGACCGGACCTGAACACTGAAGCTTTCTTT	CASGPDLNTEAFF
NA	NA	TRBJ2-4	TRBV29-1	TGCAGCGTTGAATCCGGGGGAAACATTCAGTACTTC	CSVESGGNIQYF
few	TRBD1	TRBJ1-2	TRBV7-2	TGTGCCAGCAGCGACCAGGACAGGGGGCAACGAGGCTACACCTTC	CASSDQDRGQRGYTF
NA	NA	TRBJ1-2	TRBV29-1	TGCAGCGCCGGGGTGGACCCCACTATGGGGGGCTACACCTTC	CSAGVDPTMGGYTF
NA	NA	TRBJ1-2	TRBV30	TGTGCCTGGAGCCTTAACAGCCTAAACTATGGCTACACCTTC	CAWSLNSLNYGYTF
NA	NA	TRBJ1-2	TRBV29-1	TGCAGCGAATACTCCGCTAACTATGGCTACACCTTC	CSEYSANYGYTF
NA	NA	TRBJ1-1	TRBV29-1	TGCAGCGCCTCCGGACGGCTGAACACTGAAGCTTTCTTT	CSASGRLNTEAFF
once	NA	TRBJ2-6	TRBV29-1	TGCAGCGTAGGGTCTGGGGCCAACGTCCTGACTTTC	CSVGSGANVLTF
NA	NA	TRBJ2-2	TRBV29-1	TGCAGCGTTGAACTGAGTGGGAACGGGGAGCTGTTTTTT	CSVELSGNGELFF
NA	TRBD1	TRBJ1-2	TRBV4-3	TGCGCCAGCAGCCAAGACCCAGACCAGACAGGGCCAAACTATGGCTACACCTTC	CASSQDPDQTGPNYGYTF
NA	NA	TRBJ2-5	TRBV25-1	TGTGCCAGCAAGGGGACAAGTCTAGAGACCCAGTACTTC	CASKGTSLETQYF
NA	NA	TRBJ2-1	TRBV6-5	TGTGCCAGCAGTTATGGTGAGCGGCATGAGCAGTTCTTC	CASSYGERHEQFF
few	TRBD1	TRBJ1-1	TRBV7-9	TGTGCCAGCAGCTCAGAGGGACAGCACACTGAAGCTTTCTTT	CASSSEGQHTEAFF